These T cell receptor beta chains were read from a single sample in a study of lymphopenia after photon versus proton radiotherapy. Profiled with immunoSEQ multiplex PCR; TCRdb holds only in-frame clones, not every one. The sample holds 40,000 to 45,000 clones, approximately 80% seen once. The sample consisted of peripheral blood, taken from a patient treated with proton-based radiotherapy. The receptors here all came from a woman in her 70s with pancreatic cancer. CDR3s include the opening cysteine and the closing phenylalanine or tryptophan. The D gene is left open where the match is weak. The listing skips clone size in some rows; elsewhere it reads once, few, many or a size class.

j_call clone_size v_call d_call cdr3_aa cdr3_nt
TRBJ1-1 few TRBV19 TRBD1 CASSDRGLVTEAFF TGTGCCAGTAGCGACAGGGGGCTGGTCACTGAAGCTTTCTTT
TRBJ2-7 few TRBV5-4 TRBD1 CASSLETGTGAYEQYF TGTGCCAGCAGCTTGGAGACCGGGACAGGGGCCTACGAGCAGTACTTC
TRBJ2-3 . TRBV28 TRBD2 CASSFGGGRSTDTQYF TGTGCCAGCAGTTTCGGGGGGGGGCGTTCCACAGATACGCAGTATTTT
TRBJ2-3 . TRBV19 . CARGEGSGPSTDTQYF TGTGCCAGGGGGGAAGGCAGTGGACCTAGCACAGATACGCAGTATTTT
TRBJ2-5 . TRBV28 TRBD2 CASSWTSGRAGLKETQYF TGTGCCAGCAGTTGGACTAGCGGGAGGGCCGGGTTAAAAGAGACCCAGTACTTC
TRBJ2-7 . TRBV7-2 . CASRLTGEQYF TGTGCCAGCAGGCTCACGGGGGAGCAGTACTTC
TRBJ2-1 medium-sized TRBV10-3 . CAIREQQNEQFF TGTGCCATCAGAGAGCAGCAGAATGAGCAGTTCTTC
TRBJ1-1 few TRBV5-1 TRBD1 CASSLVTWEGAPLPKNTEAFF TGCGCCAGCAGCTTGGTAACCTGGGAGGGGGCACCCCTCCCCAAGAACACTGAAGCTTTCTTT
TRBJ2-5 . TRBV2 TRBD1 CASSRDRAEQETQYF TGTGCCAGCAGTAGGGACAGGGCGGAACAAGAGACCCAGTACTTC
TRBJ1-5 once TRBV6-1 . CASSGGPRGDQPQHF TGTGCCAGCAGTGGAGGGCCACGCGGAGATCAGCCCCAGCATTTT
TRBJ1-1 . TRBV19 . CASSRELNTEAFF TGTGCCAGTAGTCGCGAGTTGAACACTGAAGCTTTCTTT
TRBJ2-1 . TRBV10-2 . CASRPTDSSYNEQFF TGCGCCAGCAGACCGACTGATAGCTCCTACAATGAGCAGTTCTTC
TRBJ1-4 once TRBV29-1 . CSVTLYGTISEKLFF TGCAGCGTGACTCTCTACGGGACGATTAGTGAAAAACTGTTTTTT
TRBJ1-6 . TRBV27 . CASSYAGIGVEPLHF TGTGCCAGCAGTTATGCTGGGATAGGGGTCGAGCCCCTCCACTTT
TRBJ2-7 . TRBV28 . CASSLNLYEQYF TGTGCCAGCAGTTTAAATCTCTACGAGCAGTACTTC
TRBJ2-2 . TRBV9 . CASSVAEVGELFF TGTGCCAGCAGCGTAGCCGAGGTCGGGGAGCTGTTTTTT
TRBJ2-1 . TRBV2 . CASSFSGDEQFF TGTGCCAGCAGCTTCTCGGGTGATGAGCAGTTCTTC
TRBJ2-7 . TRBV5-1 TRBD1 CASSLGQGVGEQYF TGCGCCAGCAGCTTGGGACAGGGGGTAGGCGAGCAGTACTTC
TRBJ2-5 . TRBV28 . CASSLYISETQYF TGTGCCAGCAGTTTGTACATATCGGAGACCCAGTACTTC
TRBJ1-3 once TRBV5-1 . CASSFNLGISGNTIYF TGCGCCAGCAGCTTCAATCTTGGTATCTCTGGAAACACCATATATTTT
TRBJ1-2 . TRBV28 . CASSGRINYGYTF TGTGCCAGCAGCGGAAGGATAAACTATGGCTACACCTTC
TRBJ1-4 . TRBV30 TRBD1 CAWSARQGNEKLFF TGTGCCTGGAGTGCCCGACAGGGGAATGAAAAACTGTTTTTT
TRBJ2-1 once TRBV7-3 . CYEYRANEQFF TGCTATGAGTACAGGGCGAATGAGCAGTTCTTC
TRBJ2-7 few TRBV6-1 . CASSEGSAPTMQYF TGTGCCAGCAGTGAAGGGTCAGCCCCTACGATGCAGTACTTC
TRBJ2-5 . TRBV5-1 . CASSQGLTQETQYF TGCGCCAGCAGCCAAGGACTGACCCAAGAGACCCAGTACTTC
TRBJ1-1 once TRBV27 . CASSLNHRGTEAFF TGTGCCAGCAGTTTAAATCATCGGGGAACTGAAGCTTTCTTT
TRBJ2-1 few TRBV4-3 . CASSPGSGGSLYNEQFF TGCGCCAGCAGCCCGGGCTCAGGCGGAAGCCTCTACAATGAGCAGTTCTTC
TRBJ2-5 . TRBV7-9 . CASSFSWAEEETQYF TGTGCCAGCAGCTTCTCTTGGGCGGAGGAGGAGACCCAGTACTTC
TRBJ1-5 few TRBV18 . CASSPAGVSNQPQHF TGTGCCAGCTCCCCGGCGGGGGTTAGCAATCAGCCCCAGCATTTT